This T cell receptor (beta chain) was sequenced during a study of blood T cell repertoires in COVID-19. Overall study: Acute and convalescent COVID-19 specimens originated in the United States, Italy and Spain. T cells, B-cell-depleted T cells, or PBMCs provided the cDNA or gDNA that served as material.

Per the authors' pipeline: Counts of nucleated cells, estimated from reference gene primer amplification, were obtained. The method was immunoSEQ multiplex PCR; TCRdb's version includes in-frame clones alone and lacks a portion of them. V and J calls and clone size are given by that table; D and trimming were obtained from the DNA. The sample has fewer than 200,000 clones; about four fifths are singletons. V shed 6 bases, J shed 4 bases, and the junction held 11 bases outside the gene matches. The CDR3 covers 15 residues. The V gene's germline CDR1 is SGHTA and CDR2 FQGNSA. The material sequenced was peripheral blood. The sequence derives from a man in his sixties or seventies with active or convalescent COVID-19. The chain couples TRBV7-2 to TRBJ1-2; TRBD1 matches at 7 bases. The chain's CDR3 is CASRAGDSPTYGYTF. The CDR3 DNA reads TGTGCCAGCAGAGCAGGGGACAGCCCGACCTATGGCTACACCTTC.